Listed below are T cell receptor beta chains from one sample, sequenced in a study of shared clonotypes between healthy human individuals. Produced via immunoSEQ multiplex PCR; TCRdb's table is partial and in-frame only. The table lists millions of clones, roughly nine tenths of them singletons. The sequenced material came from naive CD4+ T cells sorted from blood. The receptors here all came from a man aged 18 to 30 in good health. Each CDR3 is given with its conserved first and last residue. Fields, in order: V gene, J gene, D gene, clone size, CDR3 DNA, CDR3 protein. D genes are given only for firm matches. Not all rows give a size; the values are once, few, many and, for expanded clones, a class.

TRBV6-5	TRBJ1-2	TRBD1	-	TGTGCCAGCAGCTACGGGACAGATTCTTTCTATGGCTACACCTTC	CASSYGTDSFYGYTF
TRBV11-2	TRBJ2-3	-	-	TGTGCCAGCAGCTTACAGGGAGTTGAGGATACGCAGTATTTT	CASSLQGVEDTQYF
TRBV30	TRBJ1-2	-	-	TGTGCCTGGAGTGTAGATAGTTATGGCTACACCTTC	CAWSVDSYGYTF
TRBV19	TRBJ1-1	-	-	TGTGCCAGTGGATACCAGGGAGGAGACACTGAAGCTTTCTTT	CASGYQGGDTEAFF
TRBV30	TRBJ1-1	-	-	TGTGCCTGGATGCAGGGGAGGGGGGACACTGAAGCTTTCTTT	CAWMQGRGDTEAFF
TRBV5-6	TRBJ2-7	TRBD1	-	TGTGCCAGCAGCTTGGACAGGGGAGACGAGCAGTACTTC	CASSLDRGDEQYF
TRBV9	TRBJ2-3	TRBD1	-	TGTGCCAGCAGCCCCACAGGGGGGAGTTGGCCAGATACGCAGTATTTT	CASSPTGGSWPDTQYF
TRBV7-9	TRBJ2-2	-	once	TGTGCCAGCACCCTTATCAGGGTAGGGGGCACCGGGGAGCTGTTTTTT	CASTLIRVGGTGELFF
TRBV5-1	TRBJ1-2	-	once	TGCGCCAGCAGCTTGTTGGTGGGGCAGGGGCCGGGCTATGGCTACACCTTC	CASSLLVGQGPGYGYTF
TRBV6-1	TRBJ2-3	TRBD2	-	TGTGCCAGCAGTGGCGGGGGGGGCACAGATACGCAGTATTTT	CASSGGGGTDTQYF
TRBV19	TRBJ1-6	-	-	TGTGCCAGTAGTACTACAGGTCTTAATTCACCCCTCCACTTT	CASSTTGLNSPLHF
TRBV5-1	TRBJ1-2	TRBD1	-	TGCGCCAGCAGCTTTGCAGGGGGAGAGGGCTACACCTTC	CASSFAGGEGYTF
TRBV28	TRBJ2-1	TRBD1	-	TGTGCCAGCAGTCCAACGGACAGGGGGTACAATGAGCAGTTCTTC	CASSPTDRGYNEQFF
TRBV2	TRBJ2-3	-	-	TGTGCCAGCAAGAAGGGTGGGCCAGATACGCAGTATTTT	CASKKGGPDTQYF
TRBV11-2	TRBJ2-7	-	-	TGTGCCAGCAGCCTAAATAGCGGTCTGGTTCTCTACGAGCAGTACTTC	CASSLNSGLVLYEQYF
TRBV7-2	TRBJ2-3	TRBD2	-	TGTGCCAGCAGCTTAGTTCGACTAGCGGGAGGCCCATCGACAGATACGCAGTATTTT	CASSLVRLAGGPSTDTQYF
TRBV30	TRBJ1-4	-	-	TGTGCCTGGAGTGTACGGGGAGGGTGGTACGCAACTAATGAAAAACTGTTTTTT	CAWSVRGGWYATNEKLFF
TRBV18	TRBJ2-1	-	-	TGTGCCAGCTCCACGACAGGACCCTCCTACAATGAGCAGTTCTTC	CASSTTGPSYNEQFF
TRBV28	TRBJ1-2	-	-	TGTGCCAGCAGGAGAGGGGAGGGCTATGGCTACACCTTC	CASRRGEGYGYTF
TRBV7-6	TRBJ1-4	-	-	TGTGCCAGCAGCCGGACGGAAACTAATGAAAAACTGTTTTTT	CASSRTETNEKLFF
TRBV2	TRBJ2-5	-	-	TGTGCCAGCAGTCGGGACCTAGAAGAGACCCAGTACTTC	CASSRDLEETQYF
TRBV28	TRBJ2-7	-	-	TGTGCCAGCAGTTACTCAATAAACTCCTACGAGCAGTACTTC	CASSYSINSYEQYF